Listed below are T cell receptor beta chains from one sample, sequenced in a study of early T cells in non-severe SARS-CoV-2 infection. TCRdb recomputed calls from the 5' RACE reads with MiXCR, one row per CDR3 protein. The sample lists 35,000 to 45,000 distinct CDR3 sequences, 10% to 15% occurring once. The specimen sequenced was whole blood. The receptors were sampled from an adult who was a healthcare worker with PCR-confirmed SARS-CoV-2 infection or an uninfected control (not recorded which). The CDR3 runs from the conserved cysteine through the conserved F or W. A D gene is named only where the DNA matches it firmly. The size of a clone is reported for some rows only, either as once, few or many, or as a class for expanded clones.

clone size	D gene	J gene	CDR3 length	V gene	CDR3 DNA	CDR3 protein
NA	NA	TRBJ2-2	14	TRBV12-3/TRBV12-4	TGTGCCAGCAGTCCACCCCCGATTGGCGGGGAGCTGTTTTTT	CASSPPPIGGELFF
many	TRBD1	TRBJ1-1	16	TRBV12-3/TRBV12-4	TGTGCCAGCAGTCGGACAGGGGGCATCATGAACACTGAAGCTTTCTTT	CASSRTGGIMNTEAFF
NA	NA	TRBJ2-1	16	TRBV4-3	TGCGCCAGCAGCCAAGATGGTCCCAGCTCCTACAATGAGCAGTTCTTC	CASSQDGPSSYNEQFF
NA	NA	TRBJ2-3	15	TRBV27	TGTGCCAGCAGTTTATTGGGGCAATCCCCAGATACGCAGTATTTT	CASSLLGQSPDTQYF
NA	NA	TRBJ2-1	14	TRBV29-1	TGCAGCGCCATAGACTACGCGCCTTACAATGAGCAGTTCTTC	CSAIDYAPYNEQFF
few	NA	TRBJ2-1	11	TRBV3-1	TGTGCCAGCAGCCAAGTTGGTGAGCAGTTCTTC	CASSQVGEQFF
NA	NA	TRBJ2-3	12	TRBV6-2/TRBV6-3	TGTGCCAGCAGTTATCTTGGGGATACGCAGTATTTT	CASSYLGDTQYF
NA	NA	TRBJ1-2	17	TRBV19	TGTGCCAGTAGTACGCCGTCGGGAGATTTAAGTAACTATGGCTACACCTTC	CASSTPSGDLSNYGYTF
few	NA	TRBJ1-5	16	TRBV2	TGTGCCAGCAGTCTATCGATCGGACAGTATTCTCAGCCCCAGCATTTT	CASSLSIGQYSQPQHF
many	NA	TRBJ1-2	16	TRBV25-1	TGTGCCAGCATCTCCAAATGGGTGTTAGAAGACTATGGCTACACCTTC	CASISKWVLEDYGYTF
many	NA	TRBJ2-2	16	TRBV7-3	TGTGCCAGCAGCTCCCTCGGGGGGCCATACACCGGGGAGCTGTTTTTT	CASSSLGGPYTGELFF
few	NA	TRBJ2-5	15	TRBV6-5	TGTGCCAGCAGTCCCGAGGACGGTTTCCAAGAGACCCAGTACTTC	CASSPEDGFQETQYF
NA	NA	TRBJ2-5	16	TRBV9	TGTGCCAGCAGCGTATCCCCGCAGGGGTCCACAGAGACCCAGTACTTC	CASSVSPQGSTETQYF
many	NA	TRBJ1-2	14	TRBV29-1	TGCAGCGTTGACTCCCCGTCGGGAATTTATGGCTACACCTTC	CSVDSPSGIYGYTF
many	NA	TRBJ2-5	14	TRBV29-1	TGCAGCGTGGCGGGTGGTCCACAGGAGGAGACCCAGTACTTC	CSVAGGPQEETQYF
many	NA	TRBJ2-3	11	TRBV10-3	TGTGCCTTCTCTTCGGGGGATACGCAGTATTTT	CAFSSGDTQYF
few	NA	TRBJ2-3	12	TRBV7-3	TGTGCCAGCAGCGCGCCGGGGGATACGCAGTATTTT	CASSAPGDTQYF
NA	TRBD2	TRBJ2-7	17	TRBV3-1	TGTGCCAGCAGCCAAGATATCGGACTAGCGGGATTAGGCGAGCAGTACTTC	CASSQDIGLAGLGEQYF
few	NA	TRBJ2-3	12	TRBV11-2	TGTGCCAGCACCCCGGCGAGAGATACGCAGTATTTT	CASTPARDTQYF
many	TRBD2	TRBJ2-7	14	TRBV7-8	TGTGCCAGCAGCAATAGCGGGAATAGGAACGAGCAGTACTTC	CASSNSGNRNEQYF
few	NA	TRBJ2-1	15	TRBV5-1	TGCGCCAGCAGCTCCCGGGACTTCCTCTACAATGAGCAGTTCTTC	CASSSRDFLYNEQFF
many	NA	TRBJ1-6	16	TRBV4-3	TGCGCCAGCAGCCAAGTCATCGACCGCAGTATTTCACCCCTCCACTTT	CASSQVIDRSISPLHF
NA	NA	TRBJ2-1	14	TRBV7-9	TGTGCCAGCCTCCTAGAAAATACCTACAATGAGCAGTTCTTC	CASLLENTYNEQFF
NA	NA	TRBJ2-2	16	TRBV29-1	TGCAGCGTTGGGGGCAAGACCACCTCGAACACCGGGGAGCTGTTTTTT	CSVGGKTTSNTGELFF
few	NA	TRBJ2-3	14	TRBV27	TGTGCCAGCAGTTTAACATCCAGCAGGGATACGCAGTATTTT	CASSLTSSRDTQYF
few	TRBD2	TRBJ2-7	15	TRBV30	TGTGCTTTTTCCTTTGGGACTAGCCCTTTCTACGAGCAGTACTTC	CAFSFGTSPFYEQYF
many	TRBD2	TRBJ2-1	15	TRBV11-2	TGTGCCAGCAGCCAAGCGGGGGGGTTCGACAATGAGCAGTTCTTC	CASSQAGGFDNEQFF
few	NA	TRBJ2-5	12	TRBV10-3	TGTGCCATCAGTGAGAGCTGGGAGACCCAGTACTTC	CAISESWETQYF
many	NA	TRBJ2-7	13	TRBV7-8	TGTGCCAGCAGCACGGACCGAGCCTACGAGCAGTACTTC	CASSTDRAYEQYF
NA	TRBD2	TRBJ2-1	16	TRBV11-3	TGTGCCAGCAGCTTTGGGACTAGCGGGGGAGGTGATGAGCAGTTCTTC	CASSFGTSGGGDEQFF
many	NA	TRBJ1-3	15	TRBV7-9	TGTGCCAGCAGCCCCACCTTGAGCTCTGAAAACACCATATATTTT	CASSPTLSSENTIYF
few	NA	TRBJ2-3	14	TRBV7-2	TGTGCCAGCAGCCAATACGACCCCACAGATACGCAGTATTTT	CASSQYDPTDTQYF
few	NA	TRBJ2-3	15	TRBV5-6	TGTGCCAGCAGCTTGGAGAGGCCCGCGACAGATACGCAGTATTTT	CASSLERPATDTQYF
many	NA	TRBJ1-5	14	TRBV10-2	TGCGCCAGCAGTGAGTATCTGGGTGAAGAGCCCCAGCATTTT	CASSEYLGEEPQHF
NA	NA	TRBJ1-5	14	TRBV28	TGTGCCAGCACGTTAGGGGCGATTGGGCAGCCCCAGCATTTT	CASTLGAIGQPQHF
NA	NA	TRBJ1-1	14	TRBV27	TGTGCCAGCAGTTTGCGGGCAATGGGTATTGAAGCTTTCTTT	CASSLRAMGIEAFF